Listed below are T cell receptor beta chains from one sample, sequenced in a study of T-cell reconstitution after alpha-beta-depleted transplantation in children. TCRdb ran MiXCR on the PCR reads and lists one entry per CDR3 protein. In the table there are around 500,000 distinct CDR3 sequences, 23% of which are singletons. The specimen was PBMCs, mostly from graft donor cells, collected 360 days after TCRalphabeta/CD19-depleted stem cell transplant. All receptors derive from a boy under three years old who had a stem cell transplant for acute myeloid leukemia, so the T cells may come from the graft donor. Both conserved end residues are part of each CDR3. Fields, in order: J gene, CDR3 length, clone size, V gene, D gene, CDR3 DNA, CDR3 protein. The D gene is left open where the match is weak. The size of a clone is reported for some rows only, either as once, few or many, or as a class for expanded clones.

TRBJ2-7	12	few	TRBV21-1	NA	TGTGCCAGCAGCAACGACCCCACGGAGCAGTACTTC	CASSNDPTEQYF
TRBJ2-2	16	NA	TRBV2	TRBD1	TGTGCCAGCAGGTCACCGGGACAGGGAAACACCGGGGAGCTGTTTTTT	CASRSPGQGNTGELFF
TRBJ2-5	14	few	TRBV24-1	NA	TGTGCCACCAGTGACCCCGGGGAGCTAGAGACCCAGTACTTC	CATSDPGELETQYF
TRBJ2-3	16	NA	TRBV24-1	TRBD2	TGTGCCACCAGTGATTTCTCAGCGGGGGTGGCAGATACGCAGTATTTT	CATSDFSAGVADTQYF
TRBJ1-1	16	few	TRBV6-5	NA	TGTGCCAGCAGTTACCCCACGGGACACCCTCACACTGAAGCTTTCTTT	CASSYPTGHPHTEAFF
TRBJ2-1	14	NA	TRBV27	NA	TGTGCCAGCAGCCCTTTCCCCGTAGCCAATGAGCAGTTCTTC	CASSPFPVANEQFF
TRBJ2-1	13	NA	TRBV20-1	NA	TGCAGTGCTCGACAGCTCCGCCACAATGAGCAGTTCTTC	CSARQLRHNEQFF
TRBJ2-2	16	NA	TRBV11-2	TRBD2	TGTGCCAGCAGCGGTCCGGGACTAGCAAGCACCGGGGAGCTGTTTTTT	CASSGPGLASTGELFF
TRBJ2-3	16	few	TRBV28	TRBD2	TGTGCCAGCAGTTTTAGGCCCCGGACTAGGAGAGATACGCAGTATTTT	CASSFRPRTRRDTQYF
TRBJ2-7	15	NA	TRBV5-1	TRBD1	TGCGCCAGCAGCTTGGCAGGACAGGGGAACTACGAGCAGTACTTC	CASSLAGQGNYEQYF
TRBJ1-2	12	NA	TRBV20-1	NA	TGCAGTGCTATTAAGGAGAGCTATGGCTACACCTTC	CSAIKESYGYTF
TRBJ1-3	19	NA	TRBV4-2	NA	TGTGCCAGCAGCCAACGCCCAGCGGCAGGCACTTCCTCTGGAAACACCATATATTTT	CASSQRPAAGTSSGNTIYF
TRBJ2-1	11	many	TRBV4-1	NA	TGTGCCAGCAGCCAAGACAATGAGCAGTTCTTC	CASSQDNEQFF
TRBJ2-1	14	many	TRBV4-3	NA	TGCGCCAGCGGTCAGGACCGCGGGGTGGATGAGCAGTTCTTC	CASGQDRGVDEQFF
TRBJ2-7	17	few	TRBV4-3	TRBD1	TGCGCCAGCAGCCAAGTTGGGACAGGGGGCGCCCCCTACGAGCAGTACTTC	CASSQVGTGGAPYEQYF
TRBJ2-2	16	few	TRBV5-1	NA	TGCGCCAGCAGCTTGAGGCAGGACTCGAACACCGGGGAGCTGTTTTTT	CASSLRQDSNTGELFF
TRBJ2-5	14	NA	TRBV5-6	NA	TGTGCCAGCAGCATTTCCGGGACGGAAGAGACCCAGTACTTC	CASSISGTEETQYF
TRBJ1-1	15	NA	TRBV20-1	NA	TGCAGTGCTAGATTGGGGGGGCGGATGAACACTGAAGCTTTCTTT	CSARLGGRMNTEAFF
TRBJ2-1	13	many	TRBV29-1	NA	TGCAGCGTTAATCCGTCGGGTTTCAATGAGCAGTTCTTC	CSVNPSGFNEQFF
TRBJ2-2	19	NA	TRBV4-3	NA	TGCGCCAGCAGCCCGCAGGGAGCGAGGGGGGTGGGGTACACCGGGGAGCTGTTTTTT	CASSPQGARGVGYTGELFF
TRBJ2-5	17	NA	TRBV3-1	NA	TGTGCCAGCAGCCAAGCCTTGACAGGAACCCTACAAGAGACCCAGTACTTC	CASSQALTGTLQETQYF
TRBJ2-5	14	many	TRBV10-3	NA	TGTGCCATCAGTGAGTCGAAGCGACAAGAGACCCAGTACTTC	CAISESKRQETQYF
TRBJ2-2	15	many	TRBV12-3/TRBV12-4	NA	TGTGCCAGCAGTTTAGGTCCTCAGGGGACCGGGGAGCTGTTTTTT	CASSLGPQGTGELFF
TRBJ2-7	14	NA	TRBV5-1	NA	TGCGCCAGCAGCTTAGGAGGGGGCAGGAACGAGCAGTACTTC	CASSLGGGRNEQYF
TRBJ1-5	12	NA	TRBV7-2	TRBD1	TGTGCTGCAGGGGGTGTCAATCAGCCCCAGCATTTT	CAAGGVNQPQHF
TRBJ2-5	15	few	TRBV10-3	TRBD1	TGTGCCATCAGTGAGGAGGACAGGGGGCAAGAGACCCAGTACTTC	CAISEEDRGQETQYF
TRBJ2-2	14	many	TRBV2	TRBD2	TGTGCCAGTGCGGGGGGGCCGGTCACCGGGGAGCTGTTTTTT	CASAGGPVTGELFF
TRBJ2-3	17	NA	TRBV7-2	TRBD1	TGTGCCAGCAGCCGCCGGGACAGGGTTGAGGACACAGATACGCAGTATTTT	CASSRRDRVEDTDTQYF
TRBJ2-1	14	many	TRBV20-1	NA	TGCAGTGCCGAGCAGGCATTTTCCTACAATGAGCAGTTCTTC	CSAEQAFSYNEQFF
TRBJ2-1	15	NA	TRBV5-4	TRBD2	TGTGCCAGCAGCTTAACTAGCGGGGGACTGAATGAGCAGTTCTTC	CASSLTSGGLNEQFF
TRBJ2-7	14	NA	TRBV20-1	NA	TGCAGTGCTTTTAAGGGAGCGAGTCCCTACGAGCAGTACTTC	CSAFKGASPYEQYF
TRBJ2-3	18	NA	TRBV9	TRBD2	TGTGCCAGCAGCCTAAAATGGGGGGGGAGCGCTAGCACAGATACGCAGTATTTT	CASSLKWGGSASTDTQYF
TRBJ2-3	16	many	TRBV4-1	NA	TGCGCCAGCAGCAGCACTAGGGGGGGACAGGTAGATACGCAGTATTTT	CASSSTRGGQVDTQYF
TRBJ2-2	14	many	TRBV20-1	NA	TGCAGTGCCACACCTGGGGCCCCGGCAGGGGAGCTGTTTTTT	CSATPGAPAGELFF
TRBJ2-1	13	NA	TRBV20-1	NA	TGCAGTGCTAGAGGCAATAGCGTGAATGAGCAGTTCTTC	CSARGNSVNEQFF
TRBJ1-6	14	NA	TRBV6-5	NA	TGTGCCAGCAGTTACAGGGAATTGAATTCACCCCTCCACTTT	CASSYRELNSPLHF
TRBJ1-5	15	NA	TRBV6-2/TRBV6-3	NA	TGTGCCAGCAGTTACCGCGACAGGCGAAATCAGCCCCAGCATTTT	CASSYRDRRNQPQHF
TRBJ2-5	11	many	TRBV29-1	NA	TGCAGCGCCCAGGGACACGAGACCCAGTACTTC	CSAQGHETQYF
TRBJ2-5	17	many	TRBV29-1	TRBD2	TGCAGCGTTTCAGGGTCCATTCGAGCGGGGTCTCAAGAGACCCAGTACTTC	CSVSGSIRAGSQETQYF
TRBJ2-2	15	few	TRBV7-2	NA	TGTGCCAGCAGCTTAGCGCTAAGGAACACCGGGGAGCTGTTTTTT	CASSLALRNTGELFF
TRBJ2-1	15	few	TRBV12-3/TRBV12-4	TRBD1	TGTGCCAGCAGTGTTAGACAGGGGGCTTACAATGAGCAGTTCTTC	CASSVRQGAYNEQFF
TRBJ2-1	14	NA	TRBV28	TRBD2	TGTGCCAGCCTAGCGGGGGGCGGTTACAATGAGCAGTTCTTC	CASLAGGGYNEQFF
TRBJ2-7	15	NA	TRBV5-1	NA	TGCGCCAGCAGCTCGGGCGCATACGGGCTATACGAGCAGTACTTC	CASSSGAYGLYEQYF
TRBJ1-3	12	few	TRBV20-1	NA	TGCAGTGCTGGAAGCTCTGGAAACACCATATATTTT	CSAGSSGNTIYF
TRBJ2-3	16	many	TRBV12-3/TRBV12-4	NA	TGTGCCAGCAGTTTGACGGGGATCCCTGGCACAGATACGCAGTATTTT	CASSLTGIPGTDTQYF
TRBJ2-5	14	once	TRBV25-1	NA	TGTGCCAGCAGTGAACGATCCATCCAAGAGGCCCAGTACTTC	CASSERSIQEAQYF
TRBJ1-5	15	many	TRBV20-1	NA	TGCAGTGCTAGAGTCGGGCAGGGGATCAATCAGCCCCAGCATTTT	CSARVGQGINQPQHF
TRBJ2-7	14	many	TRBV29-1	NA	TGCAGCGCCTCCCGGGCAATGGATTCCCACGAGCAGTACTTC	CSASRAMDSHEQYF
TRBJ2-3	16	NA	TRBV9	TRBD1	TGTGCCAGCAGCGTAGCGTGGGACAGTGGCACAGATACGCAGTATTTT	CASSVAWDSGTDTQYF
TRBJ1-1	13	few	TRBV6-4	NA	TGTGCCAGCAGTTTGGAGATCTACACTGAAGCTTTCTTT	CASSLEIYTEAFF